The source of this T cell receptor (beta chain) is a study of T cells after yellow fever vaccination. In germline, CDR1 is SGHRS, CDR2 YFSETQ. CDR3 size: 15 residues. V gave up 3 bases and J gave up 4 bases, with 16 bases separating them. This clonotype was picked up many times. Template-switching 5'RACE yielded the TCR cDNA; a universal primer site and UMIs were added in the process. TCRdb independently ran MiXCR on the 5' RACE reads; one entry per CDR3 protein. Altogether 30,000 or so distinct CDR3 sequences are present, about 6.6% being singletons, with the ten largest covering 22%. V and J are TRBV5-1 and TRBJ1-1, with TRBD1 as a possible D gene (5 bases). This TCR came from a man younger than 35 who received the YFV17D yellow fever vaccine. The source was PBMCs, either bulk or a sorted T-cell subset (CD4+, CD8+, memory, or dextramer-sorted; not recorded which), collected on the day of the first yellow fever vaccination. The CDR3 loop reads CASSSLGVGSTEAFF. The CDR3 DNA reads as TGCGCCAGCAGCTCATTGGGGGTGGGGAGCACTGAAGCTTTCTTT.